This TCR beta chain comes out of a study of blood T cell repertoires in COVID-19. The wider study: PBMCs, B-cell-depleted T cells, or T cells were the source of the cDNA or gDNA that made up the material.

This clone was seen only a few times. Authors' methods: Quantification of nucleated cells was approximated via reference gene primer amplification. TCRdb's table, derived via immunoSEQ multiplex PCR, lists solely in-frame clones and lacks some. That table gives V, J and clone size, and the DNA gave D and trimming. Found here are more than 200,000 clones, more than 65% of them singletons; the top ten hold 1.4%. The CDR3 loop spans 15 amino acids. Looked up from germline, CDR1 is SEHNR and CDR2 is FQNEAQ (reference sequence). The ends were cut back, 1 base at V and 7 bases at J, with 17 bases in the middle.

The sample was peripheral blood. The TCR comes from a woman in her 40s who had recovered from COVID-19. V gene TRBV7-9 combines with J gene TRBJ2-7; maybe TRBD2 (6 bases). The CDR3 spells CASSLVRFNGGEQYF. For the CDR3, the DNA is TGTGCCAGCAGCTTAGTCCGCTTTAACGGGGGTGAGCAGTACTTC.